This T cell receptor (beta chain) was retrieved from a study of human T cells and chemical hapten exposure. MiXCR was run by TCRdb on the RACE reads, yielding one entry per CDR3 protein. The table has a few hundred thousand distinct CDR3 sequences, approximately 7.5% seen once; the top ten hold about 1.2%. In its sample, this clonotype was seen a few times. The time point: pre-sensitization, week 0. Documented treatment: therapeutic diphenylcyclopropenone sensitization with weekly scalp DPC. Material: whole blood, obtained in connection with sensitization to the hapten diphenylcyclopropenone (DPC). This receptor was taken from a man younger than 30 with alopecia areata. Some clones in this sample may be carry-over from other donors' samples.

The CDR3 protein is CASSARTGTSYNEQFF. Here the CDR3 DNA reads TGTGCCAGCAGCGCAAGGACAGGGACCTCCTACAATGAGCAGTTCTTC. The rearrangement joins TRBV7-3 to TRBJ2-1; TRBD1 matches at 8 bases. Germline loops: CDR1 SGHTA, CDR2 FQGTGA. Losses at the gene ends were 5 bases for V and 0 bases for J; bases not matched to a gene: 6. The CDR3 contains 16 residues.